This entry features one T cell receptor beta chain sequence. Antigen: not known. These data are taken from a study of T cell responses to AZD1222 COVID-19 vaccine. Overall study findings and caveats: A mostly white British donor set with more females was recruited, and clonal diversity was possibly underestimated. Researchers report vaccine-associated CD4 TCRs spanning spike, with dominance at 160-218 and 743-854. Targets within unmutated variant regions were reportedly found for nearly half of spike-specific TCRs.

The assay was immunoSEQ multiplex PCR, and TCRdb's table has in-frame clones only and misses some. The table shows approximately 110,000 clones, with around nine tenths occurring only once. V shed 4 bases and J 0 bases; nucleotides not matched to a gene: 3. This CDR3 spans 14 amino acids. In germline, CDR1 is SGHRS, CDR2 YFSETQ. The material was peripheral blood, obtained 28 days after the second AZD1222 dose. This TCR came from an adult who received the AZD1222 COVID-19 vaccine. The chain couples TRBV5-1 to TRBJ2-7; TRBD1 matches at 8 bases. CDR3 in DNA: TGCGCCAGCAGCCGGACAGGGCACTCCTACGAGCAGTACTTC. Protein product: CASSRTGHSYEQYF.